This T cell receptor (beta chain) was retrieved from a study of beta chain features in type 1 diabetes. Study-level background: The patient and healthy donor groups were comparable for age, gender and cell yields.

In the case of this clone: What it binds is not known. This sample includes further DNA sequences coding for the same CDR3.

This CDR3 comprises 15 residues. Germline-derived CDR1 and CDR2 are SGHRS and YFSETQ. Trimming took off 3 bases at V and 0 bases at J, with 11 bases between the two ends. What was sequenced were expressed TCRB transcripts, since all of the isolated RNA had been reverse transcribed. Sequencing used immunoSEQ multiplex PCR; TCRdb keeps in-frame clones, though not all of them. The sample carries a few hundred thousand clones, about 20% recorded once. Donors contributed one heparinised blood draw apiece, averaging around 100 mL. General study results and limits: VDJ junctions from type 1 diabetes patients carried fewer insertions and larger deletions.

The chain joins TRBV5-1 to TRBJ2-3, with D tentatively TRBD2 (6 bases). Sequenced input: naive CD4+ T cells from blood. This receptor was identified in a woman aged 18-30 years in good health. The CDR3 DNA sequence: TGCGCCAGCAGCTCTTCGGGAGCTAGCACAGATACGCAGTATTTT. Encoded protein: CASSSSGASTDTQYF.